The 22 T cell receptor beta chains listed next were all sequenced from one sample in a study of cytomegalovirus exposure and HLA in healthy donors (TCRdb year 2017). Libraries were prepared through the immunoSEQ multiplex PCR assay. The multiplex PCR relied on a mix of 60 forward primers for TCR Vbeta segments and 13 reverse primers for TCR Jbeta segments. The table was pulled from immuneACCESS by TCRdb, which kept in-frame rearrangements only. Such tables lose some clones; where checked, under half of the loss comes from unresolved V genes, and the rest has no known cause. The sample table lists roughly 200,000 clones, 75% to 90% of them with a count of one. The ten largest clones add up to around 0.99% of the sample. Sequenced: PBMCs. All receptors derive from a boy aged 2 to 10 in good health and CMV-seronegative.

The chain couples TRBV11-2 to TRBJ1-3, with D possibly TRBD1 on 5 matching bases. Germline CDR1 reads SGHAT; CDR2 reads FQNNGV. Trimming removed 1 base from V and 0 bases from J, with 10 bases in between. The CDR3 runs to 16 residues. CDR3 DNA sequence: TGTGCCAGCAGCTTAGGATACAGGAGCTCTGGAAACACCATATATTTT. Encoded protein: CASSLGYRSSGNTIYF.

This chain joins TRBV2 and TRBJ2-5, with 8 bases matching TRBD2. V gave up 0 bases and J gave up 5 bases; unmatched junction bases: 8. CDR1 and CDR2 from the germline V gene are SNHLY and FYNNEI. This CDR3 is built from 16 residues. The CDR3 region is CASSEALLRGRETQYF. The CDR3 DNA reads TGTGCCAGCAGTGAAGCGCTTTTACGCGGGAGGGAGACCCAGTACTTC.

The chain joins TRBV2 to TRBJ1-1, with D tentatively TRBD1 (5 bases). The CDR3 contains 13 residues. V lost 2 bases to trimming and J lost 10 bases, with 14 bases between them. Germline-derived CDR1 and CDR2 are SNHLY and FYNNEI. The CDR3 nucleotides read TGTGCCAGCAGTGAAATGGCAGGGTCGGGAGCTTTCTTT. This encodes CASSEMAGSGAFF. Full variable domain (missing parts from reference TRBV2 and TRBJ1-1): EPEVTQTPSHQVTQMGQEVILRCVPISNHLYFYWYRQILGQKVEFLVSFYNNEISEKSEIFDDQFSVERPDGSNFTLKIRSTKLEDSAMYFCASSEMAGSGAFFGQGTRLTVV.

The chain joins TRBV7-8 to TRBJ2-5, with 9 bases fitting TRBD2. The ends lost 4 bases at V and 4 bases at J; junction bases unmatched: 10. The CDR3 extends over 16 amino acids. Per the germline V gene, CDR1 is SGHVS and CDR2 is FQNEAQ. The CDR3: CASSSSGTSKGETQYF. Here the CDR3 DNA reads TGTGCCAGCAGCTCGTCAGGGACTAGCAAAGGAGAGACCCAGTACTTC.

The CDR3 reads CASSLMGLAGKNEQYF. CDR3 DNA: TGTGCCAGCAGCTTAATGGGCTTGGCGGGAAAGAACGAGCAGTACTTC. The J gene is TRBJ2-7, the V gene TRBV7-2, with TRBD2 as a possible D gene (6 bases). Between the trimmed V and J ends, which lost 2 bases and 5 bases, there was a span of 19 bases. Germline values: CDR1 SGHTA, CDR2 FQGNSA. The CDR3 has 16 amino acids.

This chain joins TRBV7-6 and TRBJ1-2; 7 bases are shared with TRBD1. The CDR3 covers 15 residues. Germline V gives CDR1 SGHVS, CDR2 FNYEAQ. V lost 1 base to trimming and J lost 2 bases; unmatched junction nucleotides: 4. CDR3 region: CASSLEQGLNYGYTF. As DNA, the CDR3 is TGTGCCAGCAGCTTAGAACAGGGGTTGAACTATGGCTACACCTTC.

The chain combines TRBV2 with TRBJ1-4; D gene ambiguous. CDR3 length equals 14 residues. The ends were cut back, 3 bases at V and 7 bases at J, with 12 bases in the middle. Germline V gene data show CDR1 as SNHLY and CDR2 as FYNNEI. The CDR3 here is CASSERGAGEKLFF. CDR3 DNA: TGTGCCAGCAGTGAGAGAGGCGCGGGTGAAAAACTGTTTTTT.

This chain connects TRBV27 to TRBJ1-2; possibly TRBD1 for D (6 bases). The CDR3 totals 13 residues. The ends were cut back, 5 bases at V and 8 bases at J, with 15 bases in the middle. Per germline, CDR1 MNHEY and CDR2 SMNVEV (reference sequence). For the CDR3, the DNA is TGTGCCAGCAGTACACTAACAGGGATGGGCTACACCTTC. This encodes CASSTLTGMGYTF.

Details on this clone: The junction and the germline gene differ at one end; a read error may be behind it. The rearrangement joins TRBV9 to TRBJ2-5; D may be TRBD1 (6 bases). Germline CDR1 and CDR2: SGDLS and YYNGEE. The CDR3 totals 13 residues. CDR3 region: CASSVQATGAGHF. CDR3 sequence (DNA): TGTGCCAGCAGCGTTCAGGCGACAGGAGCAGGACACTTC.

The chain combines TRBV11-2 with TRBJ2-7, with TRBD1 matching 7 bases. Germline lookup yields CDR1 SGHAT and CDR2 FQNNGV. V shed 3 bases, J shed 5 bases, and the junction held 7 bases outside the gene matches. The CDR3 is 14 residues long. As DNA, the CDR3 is TGTGCCAGCAGCTTTCGACAGGGCATGGACGAGCAGTACTTC. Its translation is CASSFRQGMDEQYF.

DNA for the CDR3: TGTGCCAGCAGTTACCAAGCGGGTTCGGTCTACGAGCAGTACTTC. Translated, it gives CASSYQAGSVYEQYF. This chain connects TRBV6-5 to TRBJ2-7; weak D call: TRBD2 (6 bases). Germline-derived CDR1 and CDR2 are MNHEY and SVGAGI. The CDR3 extends over 15 amino acids. Trimming removed 2 bases at V and 3 bases at J, with 14 bases between.

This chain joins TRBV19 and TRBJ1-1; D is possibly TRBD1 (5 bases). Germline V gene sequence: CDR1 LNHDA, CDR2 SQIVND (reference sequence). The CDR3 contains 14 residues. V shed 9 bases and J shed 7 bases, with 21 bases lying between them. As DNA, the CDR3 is TGTGCCAGCAGTCGGGAGGGGAGAGGGAATGAAGCTTTCTTT. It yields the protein CASSREGRGNEAFF.

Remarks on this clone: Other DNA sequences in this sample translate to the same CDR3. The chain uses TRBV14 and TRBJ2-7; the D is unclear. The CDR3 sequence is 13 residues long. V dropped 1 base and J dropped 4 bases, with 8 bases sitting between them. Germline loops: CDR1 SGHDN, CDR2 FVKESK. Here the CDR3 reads CASSQAVAYEQYF. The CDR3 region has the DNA TGTGCCAGCAGCCAAGCGGTAGCTTACGAGCAGTACTTC. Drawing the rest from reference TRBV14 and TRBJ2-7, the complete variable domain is EAGVTQFPSHSVIEKGQTVTLRCDPISGHDNLYWYRRVMGKEIKFLLHFVKESKQDESGMPNNRFLAERTGGTYSTLKVQPAELEDSGVYFCASSQAVAYEQYFGPGTRLTVT.

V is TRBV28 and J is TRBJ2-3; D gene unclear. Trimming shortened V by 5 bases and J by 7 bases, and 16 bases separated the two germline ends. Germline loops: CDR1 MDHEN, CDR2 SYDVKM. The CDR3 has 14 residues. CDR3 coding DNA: TGTGCCAGCAGTAAAATTAGCACCAGATATACGCAGTATTTT. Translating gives CASSKISTRYTQYF.

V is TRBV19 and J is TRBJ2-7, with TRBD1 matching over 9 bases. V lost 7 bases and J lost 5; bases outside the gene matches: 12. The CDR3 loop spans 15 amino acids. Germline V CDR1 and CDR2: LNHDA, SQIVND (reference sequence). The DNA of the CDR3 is TGTGCCAGTACCAAAAACCGGGACAGGGTGGACGAGCAGTACTTC. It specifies CASTKNRDRVDEQYF.

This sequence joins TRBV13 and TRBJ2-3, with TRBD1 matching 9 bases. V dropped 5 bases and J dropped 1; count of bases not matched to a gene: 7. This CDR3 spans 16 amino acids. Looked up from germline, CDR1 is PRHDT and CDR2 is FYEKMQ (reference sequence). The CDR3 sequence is CASSHWRTGGTDTQYF. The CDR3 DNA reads TGTGCCAGCAGCCATTGGAGGACAGGGGGCACAGATACGCAGTATTTT.

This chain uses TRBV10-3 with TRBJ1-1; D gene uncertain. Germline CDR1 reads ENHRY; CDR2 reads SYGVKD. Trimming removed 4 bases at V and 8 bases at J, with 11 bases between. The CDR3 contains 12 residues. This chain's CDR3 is CAISVEGLEAFF. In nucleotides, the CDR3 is TGTGCCATCAGTGTAGAGGGCCTGGAAGCTTTCTTT.

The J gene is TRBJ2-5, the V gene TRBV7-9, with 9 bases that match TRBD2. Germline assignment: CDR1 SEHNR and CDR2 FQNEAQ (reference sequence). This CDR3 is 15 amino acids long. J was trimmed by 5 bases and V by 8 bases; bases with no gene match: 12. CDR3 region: CASGFAGGKKETQYF. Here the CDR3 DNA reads TGTGCCAGCGGATTCGCGGGGGGGAAGAAGGAGACCCAGTACTTC.

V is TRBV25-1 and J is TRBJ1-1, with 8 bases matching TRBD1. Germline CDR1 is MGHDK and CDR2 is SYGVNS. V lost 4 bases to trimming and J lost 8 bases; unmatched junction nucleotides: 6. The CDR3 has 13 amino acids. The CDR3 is CASSAGGFLEAFF. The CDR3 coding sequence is TGTGCCAGCAGTGCAGGGGGCTTCCTGGAAGCTTTCTTT.

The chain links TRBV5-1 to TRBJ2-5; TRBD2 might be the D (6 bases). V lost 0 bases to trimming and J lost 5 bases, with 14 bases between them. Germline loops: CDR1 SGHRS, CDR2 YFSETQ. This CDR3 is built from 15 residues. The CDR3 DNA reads TGCGCCAGCAGCTTGGTGGGGGAGGCGGTGGAGACCCAGTACTTC. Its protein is CASSLVGEAVETQYF.

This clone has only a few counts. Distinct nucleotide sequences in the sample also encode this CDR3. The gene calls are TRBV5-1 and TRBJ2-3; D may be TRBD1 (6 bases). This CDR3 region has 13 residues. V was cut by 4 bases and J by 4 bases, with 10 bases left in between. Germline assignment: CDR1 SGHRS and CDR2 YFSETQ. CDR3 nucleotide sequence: TGCGCCAGCAGCCCAACAGGGTCAGATACGCAGTATTTT. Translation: CASSPTGSDTQYF.

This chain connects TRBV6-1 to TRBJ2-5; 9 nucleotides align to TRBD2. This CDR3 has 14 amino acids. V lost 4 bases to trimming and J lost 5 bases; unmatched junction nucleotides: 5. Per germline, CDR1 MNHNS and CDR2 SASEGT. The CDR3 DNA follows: TGTGCCAGCAGTGGCGGGGGGGCTCTCGAGACCCAGTACTTC. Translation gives CASSGGGALETQYF.